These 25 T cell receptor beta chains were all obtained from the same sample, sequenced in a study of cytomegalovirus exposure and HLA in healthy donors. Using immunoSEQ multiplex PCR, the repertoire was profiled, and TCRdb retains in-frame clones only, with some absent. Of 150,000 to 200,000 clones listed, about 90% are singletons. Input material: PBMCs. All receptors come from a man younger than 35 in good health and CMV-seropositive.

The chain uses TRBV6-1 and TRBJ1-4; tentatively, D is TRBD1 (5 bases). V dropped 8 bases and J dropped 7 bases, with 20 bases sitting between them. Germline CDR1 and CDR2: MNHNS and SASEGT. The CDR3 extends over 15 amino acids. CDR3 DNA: TGTGCCAGCGGGACTTACCTAGCCGCAGCTGAAAAACTGTTTTTT. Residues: CASGTYLAAAEKLFF.

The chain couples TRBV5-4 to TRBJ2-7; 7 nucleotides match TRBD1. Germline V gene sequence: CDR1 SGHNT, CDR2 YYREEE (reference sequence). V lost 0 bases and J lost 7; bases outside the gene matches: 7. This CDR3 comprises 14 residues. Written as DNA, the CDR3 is TGTGCCAGCAGCTTGGAAGGACAGGCCCCTGAGCAGTACTTC. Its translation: CASSLEGQAPEQYF.

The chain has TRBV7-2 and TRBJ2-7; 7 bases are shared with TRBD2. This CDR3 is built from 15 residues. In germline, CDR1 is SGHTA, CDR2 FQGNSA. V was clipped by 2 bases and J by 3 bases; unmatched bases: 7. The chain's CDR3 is CASSLIAGEDYEQYF. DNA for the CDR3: TGTGCCAGCAGCTTAATTGCGGGAGAGGACTACGAGCAGTACTTC.

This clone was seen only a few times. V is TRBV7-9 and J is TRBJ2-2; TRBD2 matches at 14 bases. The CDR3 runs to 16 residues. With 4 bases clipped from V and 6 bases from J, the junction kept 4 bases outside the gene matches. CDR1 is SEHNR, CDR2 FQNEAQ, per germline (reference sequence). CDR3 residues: CASSSGLAGAAGELFF. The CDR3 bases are TGTGCCAGCAGCTCGGGACTAGCGGGAGCAGCCGGGGAGCTGTTTTTT.

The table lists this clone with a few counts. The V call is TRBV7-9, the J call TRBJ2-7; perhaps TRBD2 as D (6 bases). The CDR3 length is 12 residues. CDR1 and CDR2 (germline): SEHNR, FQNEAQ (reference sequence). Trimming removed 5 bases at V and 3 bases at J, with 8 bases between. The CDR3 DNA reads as TGTGCCAGCAGCAGACTAGACTACGAGCAGTACTTC. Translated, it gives CASSRLDYEQYF. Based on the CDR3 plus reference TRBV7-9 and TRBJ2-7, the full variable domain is DTGVSQNPRHKITKRGQNVTFRCDPISEHNRLYWYRQTLGQGPEFLTYFQNEAQLEKSRLLSDRFSAERPKGSFSTLEIQRTEQGDSAMYLCASSRLDYEQYFGPGTRLTVT.

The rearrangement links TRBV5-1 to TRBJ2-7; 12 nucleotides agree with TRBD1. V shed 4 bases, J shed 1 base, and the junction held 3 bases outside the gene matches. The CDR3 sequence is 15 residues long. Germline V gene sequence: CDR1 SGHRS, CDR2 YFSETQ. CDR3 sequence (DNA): TGCGCCAGCAGCCCGGGACAGGGGGCATCCTACGAGCAGTACTTC. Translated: CASSPGQGASYEQYF.

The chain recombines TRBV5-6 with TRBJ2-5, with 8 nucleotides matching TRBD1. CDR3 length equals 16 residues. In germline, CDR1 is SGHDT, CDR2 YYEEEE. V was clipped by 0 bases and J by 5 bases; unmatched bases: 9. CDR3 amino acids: CASSLALGRGQETQYF. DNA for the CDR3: TGTGCCAGCAGCTTGGCCTTAGGCAGGGGGCAGGAGACCCAGTACTTC.

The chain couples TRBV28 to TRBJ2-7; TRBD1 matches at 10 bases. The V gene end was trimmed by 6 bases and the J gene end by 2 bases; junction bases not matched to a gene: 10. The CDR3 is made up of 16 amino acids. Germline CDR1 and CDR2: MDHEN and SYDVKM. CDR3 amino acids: CASSDRLGQGAYEQYF. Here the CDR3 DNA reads TGTGCCAGCAGCGATCGATTAGGACAGGGGGCCTACGAGCAGTACTTC.

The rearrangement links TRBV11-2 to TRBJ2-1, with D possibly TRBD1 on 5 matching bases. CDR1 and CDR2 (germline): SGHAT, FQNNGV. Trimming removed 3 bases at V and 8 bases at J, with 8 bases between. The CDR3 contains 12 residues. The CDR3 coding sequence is TGTGCCAGCAGCTTTGGGGCCCATGAGCAGTTCTTC. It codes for CASSFGAHEQFF.

CDR3 in DNA: TGCGCCAGCAGCTCGGGCGGACAGCTGAACACTGAAGCTTTCTTT. It specifies CASSSGGQLNTEAFF. The V and J genes are TRBV5-1 and TRBJ1-1; D is possibly TRBD1 (6 bases). The CDR3 sequence is 15 residues long. Trimming removed 3 bases at V and 0 bases at J, with 12 bases between. Germline CDR1 and CDR2: SGHRS and YFSETQ.

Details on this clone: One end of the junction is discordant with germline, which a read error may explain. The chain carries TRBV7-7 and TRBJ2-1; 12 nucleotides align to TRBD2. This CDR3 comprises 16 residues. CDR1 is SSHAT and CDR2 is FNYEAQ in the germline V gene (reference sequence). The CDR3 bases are TGTGCTAGCAGCTCGACTAGCGGGAGCCCCTACAATGAGCAGTTCTTC. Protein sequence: CASSSTSGSPYNEQFF.

The CDR3 DNA is TGCGCCAGCAGCCCGAGGGACAGGGGAAATAGCAATCAGCCCCAGCATTTT. Its protein product is CASSPRDRGNSNQPQHF. The rearrangement links TRBV5-1 to TRBJ1-5; 10 bases align to TRBD1. CDR3 size: 17 residues. J gave up 0 bases and V 4 bases, and 7 bases lay outside the gene matches. From germline, CDR1 is SGHRS and CDR2 YFSETQ. The entire variable domain, with the rest obtained from reference TRBV5-1 and TRBJ1-5, is as follows: KAGVTQTPRYLIKTRGQQVTLSCSPISGHRSVSWYQQTPGQGLQFLFEYFSETQRNKGNFPGRFSGRQFSNSRSEMNVSTLELGDSALYLCASSPRDRGNSNQPQHFGDGTRLSIL.

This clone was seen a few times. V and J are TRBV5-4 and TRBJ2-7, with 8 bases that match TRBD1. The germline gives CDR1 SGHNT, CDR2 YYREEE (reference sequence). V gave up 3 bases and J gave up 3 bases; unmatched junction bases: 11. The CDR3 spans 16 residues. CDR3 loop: CASSSPSDREHYEQYF. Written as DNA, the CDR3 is TGTGCCAGCAGCTCACCCTCGGACAGGGAACACTACGAGCAGTACTTC.

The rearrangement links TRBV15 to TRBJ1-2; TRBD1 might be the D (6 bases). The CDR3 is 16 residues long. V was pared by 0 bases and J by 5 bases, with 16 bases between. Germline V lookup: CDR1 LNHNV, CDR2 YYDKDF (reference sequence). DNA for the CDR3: TGTGCCACCAGCAGAGATCCGGGACAAAGGGGATATGGCTACACCTTC. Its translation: CATSRDPGQRGYGYTF.

The chain's CDR3 is CASSLDPSVFEAFF. Written as DNA, the CDR3 is TGTGCCAGCAGCTTAGATCCCTCGGTGTTTGAAGCTTTCTTT. The chain uses TRBV11-3 and TRBJ1-1; D gene ambiguous. V lost 0 bases and J lost 7, with 12 bases in between. The CDR3 spans 14 residues. Germline-derived CDR1 and CDR2 are SGHNT and YENEEA.

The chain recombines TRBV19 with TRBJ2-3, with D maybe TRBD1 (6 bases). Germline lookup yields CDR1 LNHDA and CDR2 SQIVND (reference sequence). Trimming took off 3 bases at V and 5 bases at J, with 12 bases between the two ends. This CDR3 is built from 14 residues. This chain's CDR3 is CASSMWGLRDTQYF. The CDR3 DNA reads TGTGCCAGTAGTATGTGGGGGCTCAGAGATACGCAGTATTTT. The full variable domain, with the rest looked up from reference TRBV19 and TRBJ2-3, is DGGITQSPKYLFRKEGQNVTLSCEQNLNHDAMYWYRQDPGQGLRLIYYSQIVNDFQKGDIAEGYSVSREKKESFPLTVTSAQKNPTAFYLCASSMWGLRDTQYFGPGTRLTVL.

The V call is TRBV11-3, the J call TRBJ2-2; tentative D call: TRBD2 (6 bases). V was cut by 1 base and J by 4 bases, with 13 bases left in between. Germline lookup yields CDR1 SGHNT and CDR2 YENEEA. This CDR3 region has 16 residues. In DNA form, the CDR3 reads TGTGCCAGCAGCTTAGGACGGGAGCGTCCCACCGGGGAGCTGTTTTTT. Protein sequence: CASSLGRERPTGELFF.

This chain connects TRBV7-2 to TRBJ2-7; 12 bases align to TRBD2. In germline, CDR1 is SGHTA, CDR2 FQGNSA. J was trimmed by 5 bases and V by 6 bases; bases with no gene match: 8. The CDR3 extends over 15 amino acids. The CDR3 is CASSLTSGRLNEQYF. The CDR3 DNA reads TGTGCCAGCAGTCTTACTAGCGGGAGGTTGAACGAGCAGTACTTC.

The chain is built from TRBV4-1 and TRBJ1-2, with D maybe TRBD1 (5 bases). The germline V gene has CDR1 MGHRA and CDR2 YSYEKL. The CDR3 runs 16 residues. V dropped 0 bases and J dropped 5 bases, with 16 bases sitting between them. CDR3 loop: CASSQDWVGRVYGYTF. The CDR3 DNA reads TGCGCCAGCAGCCAAGATTGGGTCGGCAGGGTGTATGGCTACACCTTC.

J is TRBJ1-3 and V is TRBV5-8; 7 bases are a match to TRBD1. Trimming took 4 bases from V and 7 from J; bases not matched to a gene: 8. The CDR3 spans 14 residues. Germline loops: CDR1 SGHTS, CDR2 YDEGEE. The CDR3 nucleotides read TGTGCCAGCAGCCCCGGACAGGACTGGAACACCATATATTTT. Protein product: CASSPGQDWNTIYF.

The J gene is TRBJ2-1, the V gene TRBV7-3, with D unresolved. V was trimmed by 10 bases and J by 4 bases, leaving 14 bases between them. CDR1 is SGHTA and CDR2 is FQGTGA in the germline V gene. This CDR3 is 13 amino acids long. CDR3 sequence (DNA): TGTGCCATCCAACTCCGAGTATACAATGAGCAGTTCTTC. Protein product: CAIQLRVYNEQFF.

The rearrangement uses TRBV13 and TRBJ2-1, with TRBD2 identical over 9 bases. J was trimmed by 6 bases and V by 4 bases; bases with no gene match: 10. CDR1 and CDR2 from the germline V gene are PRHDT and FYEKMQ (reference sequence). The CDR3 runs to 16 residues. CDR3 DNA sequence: TGTGCCAGCAGCTCATCGGGCGGGGGGGAGGCCAATGAGCAGTTCTTC. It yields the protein CASSSSGGGEANEQFF.

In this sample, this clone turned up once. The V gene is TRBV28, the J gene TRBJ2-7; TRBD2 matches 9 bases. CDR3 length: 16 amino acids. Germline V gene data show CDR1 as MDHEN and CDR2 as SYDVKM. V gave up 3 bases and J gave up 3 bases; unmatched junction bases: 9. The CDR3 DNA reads TGTGCCAGCAGTTTTGGGACGGCGGGAGGGGTCTACGAGCAGTACTTC. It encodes CASSFGTAGGVYEQYF.

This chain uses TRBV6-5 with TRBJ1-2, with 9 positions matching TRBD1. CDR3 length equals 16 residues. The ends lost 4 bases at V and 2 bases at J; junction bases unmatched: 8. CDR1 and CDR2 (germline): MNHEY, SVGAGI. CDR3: CASSSLRDRVNYGYTF. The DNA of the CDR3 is TGTGCCAGCAGTTCTCTCCGGGACAGGGTAAACTATGGCTACACCTTC.

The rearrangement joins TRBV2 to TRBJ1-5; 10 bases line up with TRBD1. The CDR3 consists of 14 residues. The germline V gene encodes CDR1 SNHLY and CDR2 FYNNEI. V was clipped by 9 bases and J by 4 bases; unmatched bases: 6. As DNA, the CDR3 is TGTGCCAGTCAGACAGGGGGCGGTAATCAGCCCCAGCATTTT. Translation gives CASQTGGGNQPQHF. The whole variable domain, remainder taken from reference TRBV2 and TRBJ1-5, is EPEVTQTPSHQVTQMGQEVILRCVPISNHLYFYWYRQILGQKVEFLVSFYNNEISEKSEIFDDQFSVERPDGSNFTLKIRSTKLEDSAMYFCASQTGGGNQPQHFGDGTRLSIL.